The rows below give T cell receptor beta chains drawn from one sample of a study of cytomegalovirus exposure and HLA in healthy donors. The data were produced by immunoSEQ multiplex PCR, yet TCRdb's version contains in-frame clones alone and is incomplete. The table records some 150,000 clones, 80% of them present only once. Sample: PBMCs. The origin of the receptors is a woman aged 25-40 years in good health and CMV-seronegative. CDR3s include the opening cysteine and the closing phenylalanine or tryptophan. The D gene is left open where the match is weak. Clone size, where shown, is once, few, many, or a class for clones that have expanded.

clone_size	d_call	v_call	j_call	cdr3_nt	cdr3_aa
NA	TRBD2	TRBV7-3	TRBJ2-7	TGTGCCAGCAGCTTAACCCCTAGCGGGGCGTCCTACGAGCAGTACTTC	CASSLTPSGASYEQYF
NA	TRBD2	TRBV7-9	TRBJ2-7	TGTGCCAGCAGCTTAGTGGGACTAGCGGGAGGAGGCGAGCAGTACTTC	CASSLVGLAGGGEQYF
NA	NA	TRBV7-2	TRBJ2-7	TGTGCCAGCAGCTTAGTGCGTGCCTACGAGCAGTACTTC	CASSLVRAYEQYF
NA	NA	TRBV27	TRBJ2-2	TGTGCCAGCAGGGGAGGCGGGGCGCGAACGACCAGGAGATACACCGGGGAGCTGTTTTTT	CASRGGGARTTRRYTGELFF
NA	NA	TRBV9	TRBJ1-4	TGTGCCAGCAGCGTAGCGGGGGACGTTAATGAAAAACTGTTTTTC	CASSVAGDVNEKLFF
few	TRBD2	TRBV9	TRBJ2-3	TGTGCCAGCAGCGTAGACCCAGCGGGGGGGCTGAATACGCAGTATTTT	CASSVDPAGGLNTQYF
NA	NA	TRBV30	TRBJ1-1	TGTGCCTGGAGTGTAGACAGTTACACTGAAGCTTTCTTT	CAWSVDSYTEAFF
NA	NA	TRBV6-5	TRBJ1-4	TGTGCCAGCAGAACCGGGACAACGAGTGAAAAACTGTTTTTT	CASRTGTTSEKLFF
NA	NA	TRBV9	TRBJ2-2	TGTGCCAGCAGCGTACCCCCGGACACCGGGGAGCTGTTTTTT	CASSVPPDTGELFF
NA	NA	TRBV6-1	TRBJ2-3	TGTGCCAGCAGGATGACTAGGGTTAAGGCAGATACGCAGTATTTT	CASRMTRVKADTQYF
NA	NA	TRBV28	TRBJ2-7	TGTGCCAGCAGCTGGCCCGGGACCTACGAGCAGTACTTC	CASSWPGTYEQYF
NA	TRBD2	TRBV6-1	TRBJ2-7	TGTGCCAGCAGTGAATCGGGTCTAGCGGGAGGCAACGAGCAGTACTTC	CASSESGLAGGNEQYF
once	NA	TRBV4-3	TRBJ2-1	TGCGCCAGCAGCCAAGGTGCTGGGGGCAGCTCCTACAATGAGCAGCTCTTC	CASSQGAGGSSYNEQLF
NA	TRBD1	TRBV5-1	TRBJ1-2	TGCGCCAGCAGCTGGGGACAGGGAAGAGGCTACACCTTC	CASSWGQGRGYTF
NA	NA	TRBV11-1	TRBJ1-5	TGTGCCAGCAGCTTAGGCAGAGGACAGCCCCAGCATTTT	CASSLGRGQPQHF
NA	TRBD1	TRBV6-5	TRBJ2-7	TGTGCCAGCAGTTTCAGGACAGGGTCATTGTCCTACGAGCAGTACTTC	CASSFRTGSLSYEQYF
NA	NA	TRBV5-1	TRBJ2-7	TGCGCCAGCAGCTCAACAGGTAGCTCCTACGAGCAGTACTTC	CASSSTGSSYEQYF
NA	TRBD2	TRBV29-1	TRBJ2-6	TGCAGCGTTGGGGGGAGGGAAATAGTGTCTGGGGCCAACGTCCTGACTTTC	CSVGGREIVSGANVLTF
NA	NA	TRBV14	TRBJ2-1	TGTGCCAGCAGCCAAGAGTGGCCTCAGGATGAGCAGTTCTTC	CASSQEWPQDEQFF
NA	TRBD1	TRBV11-1	TRBJ1-2	TGTGCCAGCAGCTCGTACAGGGGGCAACATGGCTACACCTTC	CASSSYRGQHGYTF
NA	NA	TRBV11-1	TRBJ1-1	TGTGCCAGCAGCCGATTCAGGGACACTGAAGCTTTCTTT	CASSRFRDTEAFF
NA	TRBD1	TRBV5-1	TRBJ2-7	TGCGCCAGCAGCTTGGGACAGGGGTTATTAAGGTACGAGCAGTACTTC	CASSLGQGLLRYEQYF
NA	TRBD2	TRBV5-1	TRBJ2-5	TGCGCCAGCAGCTTGGGGGGACTAGCGGGAGAAGAGACCCAGTACTTC	CASSLGGLAGEETQYF
NA	TRBD2	TRBV9	TRBJ2-1	TGTGCCAGCAGCCCCACGTCAGGAGCGGGAGTGAAAAATGAGCAGTTCTTC	CASSPTSGAGVKNEQFF
NA	NA	TRBV30	TRBJ1-6	TGTGCCTGGACCGTGTCCTGGCAGAATTCACCCCTCCACTTT	CAWTVSWQNSPLHF
NA	NA	TRBV6-1	TRBJ1-3	TGTGCCAGCAGTGAACAAAACTCTGGAAACACCATATATTTT	CASSEQNSGNTIYF
many	TRBD2	TRBV4-1	TRBJ2-1	TGCGCCAGCAGCCAAGATAGTAGCGGGATTAGCTCCTACAATGAGCAGTTCTTC	CASSQDSSGISSYNEQFF
NA	NA	TRBV7-9	TRBJ2-7	TGTGCCAGCAGCCCGAGCGAACGGATTTCCTACGAGCAGTACTTC	CASSPSERISYEQYF
NA	NA	TRBV27	TRBJ2-7	TGTGCCAGCAGTTTATCAGGGAGCGAGCAGTACTTC	CASSLSGSEQYF
NA	TRBD2	TRBV27	TRBJ2-1	TGTGCCAGCAGTTTACTGGCTAGCGGGAGGAATCTTATACGCAATGAGCAGTTCTTC	CASSLLASGRNLIRNEQFF
NA	NA	TRBV10-3	TRBJ2-5	TGTGCCATCAGTGGAGGGTATGGCCCATCCGGAGAGACCCAGTACTTC	CAISGGYGPSGETQYF
NA	TRBD1	TRBV5-1	TRBJ1-4	TGCGCCAGCAGCTTGGTGGCAGGGGGCGATGAAAAACTGTTTTTT	CASSLVAGGDEKLFF
NA	NA	TRBV27	TRBJ1-4	TGTGCCAGCAGTTTCTCAACAGGGCCCTGGCGAAAACTGTTTTTT	CASSFSTGPWRKLFF
NA	TRBD1	TRBV29-1	TRBJ2-2	TGCAGCGTGACCGGGACAGGGGGCCGGAACACCGGGGAGCTGTTTTTT	CSVTGTGGRNTGELFF
NA	TRBD1	TRBV5-1	TRBJ1-6	TGCGCCAGCAGCTCCGGGACAGGGAGGTCACCCCTCCACTTT	CASSSGTGRSPLHF
NA	TRBD1	TRBV7-9	TRBJ1-1	TGTTCCAGCAGCTCCCGGACAGGCTTCATGAACACTGAAGCTTTCTTT	CSSSSRTGFMNTEAFF
NA	TRBD1	TRBV7-8	TRBJ1-5	TGTGCCAGCAGCTCAAGGGACAGAAACAGCAATCAGCCCCAGCATTTT	CASSSRDRNSNQPQHF
NA	TRBD2	TRBV6-1	TRBJ2-7	TGTGCCAGCATACCGAGCGGGGGGCCCTACGAGCAGTACTTC	CASIPSGGPYEQYF
NA	NA	TRBV10-3	TRBJ1-1	TGTGCCATCAGAGGGGACACTGAAGCTTTCTTT	CAIRGDTEAFF
NA	NA	TRBV5-4	TRBJ2-1	TGTGCCAGCAGCTCCGCGGGCCTTCAGTACAATGAGCAGTTCTTC	CASSSAGLQYNEQFF
NA	NA	TRBV12-2	TRBJ2-1	TGTGCAAGTCGTACCCCGGGAGGGGCTTACAATGAGCAGTTCTTC	CASRTPGGAYNEQFF
NA	NA	TRBV7-6	TRBJ1-2	TGTGCCAGCAGCTTAGCTAGTCTGGGGGCTCAGAGCTATGGCTACACCTTC	CASSLASLGAQSYGYTF
NA	NA	TRBV4-2	TRBJ2-1	TGTGCCAGCAGCCAAGCAGTTGGGGAGCGGGATGAGCAGTTCTTC	CASSQAVGERDEQFF
NA	TRBD1	TRBV5-6	TRBJ1-2	TGTGCCAGCAGCTTCGGGACAGGGTCCTCTAACTATGGCTACACCTTC	CASSFGTGSSNYGYTF
NA	TRBD2	TRBV2	TRBJ2-3	TGTGCCAGCACCAAGCGGGGGGGATACACAGATACGCAGTATTTT	CASTKRGGYTDTQYF
NA	NA	TRBV5-1	TRBJ2-1	TGCGCCAGCAGCTTTGGAGACAGGAGATACAATGAGCAGTTCTTC	CASSFGDRRYNEQFF
NA	TRBD2	TRBV5-1	TRBJ2-5	TGCGCCAGCAGCTTGGTCCCCGGGACTAGAGTAGAGACCCAGTACTTC	CASSLVPGTRVETQYF
few	TRBD1	TRBV25-1	TRBJ1-1	TGTGCCAGCATCCCCTCGACAGGGGAGACTGAAGCTTTCTTT	CASIPSTGETEAFF
NA	NA	TRBV5-1	TRBJ1-2	TGCGCCAGCAGCCTGGAATTGGGGGGCTATGGCTACACCTTC	CASSLELGGYGYTF
once	NA	TRBV18	TRBJ2-6	TGTGCCAGCTCACCACCGAGCGGATTTCTCTCTGGGGCCAACGTCCTGACTTTC	CASSPPSGFLSGANVLTF
NA	NA	TRBV5-1	TRBJ1-1	TGCGCCAGCAGCTTGGAAATGGGCAAGAACACTGAAGCTTTCTTT	CASSLEMGKNTEAFF
NA	TRBD1	TRBV28	TRBJ1-2	TGTGCCAGCTGCCTGGGACAGACGTGGACGGCCACCTTC	CASCLGQTWTATF
NA	TRBD2	TRBV10-2	TRBJ2-2	TGCGCCAGCAGACTAGCGTCGGGGAACACCGGGGAGCTGTTTTTT	CASRLASGNTGELFF
once	TRBD1	TRBV6-1	TRBJ2-3	TGTGCCAGCAGTGAAGTCGGCAGGGGGACAGATACGCAGTATTTT	CASSEVGRGTDTQYF
NA	TRBD1	TRBV27	TRBJ1-2	TGTGCCAGCAGTTTATCGACAGGGGGCGGGTATGGCTACACCTTC	CASSLSTGGGYGYTF
NA	NA	TRBV7-2	TRBJ1-2	TGTGCCAGCAGCCCGCTGGGTAGAGGGAGAGACGGCTACACCTTC	CASSPLGRGRDGYTF
NA	NA	TRBV28	TRBJ2-5	TGTGCCAGCAGCCCTACCCTGCTAGCGAGCAAAGAGACCCAGTACTTC	CASSPTLLASKETQYF